The 16 T cell receptor beta chains below were found in one sample sequenced in a study of immune heterogeneity within non-small cell lung tumors. TCR beta CDR3 regions came from multiplex PCR with 32 forward V and 13 reverse J primers. TCRdb independently ran MiXCR on the multiplex PCR reads; one entry per CDR3 protein. The sample lists about 5,000 distinct CDR3 sequences, 30% to 40% occurring once. Bulk tumor gDNA, roughly 600 ng per sample, served as the TCR template. Several biopsies per primary tumor were taken during surgery, spaced as far apart as possible. Patients underwent curative surgery for non-small cell lung cancer (untreated and newly diagnosed). Material for sequencing was lung tumor tissue. The source is a woman aged 50 to 60 with non-small cell lung cancer.

The chain recombines TRBV4-1 with TRBJ1-4; D unresolved. With 0 bases removed from V and 4 bases from J, the gap between germline ends came to 12 bases. The CDR3 is 16 amino acids. Germline V gene lookup returns CDR1 MGHRA and CDR2 YSYEKL. CDR3 protein: CASSQELIPVNEKLFF. For the CDR3, the DNA is TGCGCCAGCAGCCAAGAGCTTATACCAGTTAATGAAAAACTGTTTTTT.

Judged by abundance, this clonotype is medium-sized. The chain has TRBV3-1 and TRBJ2-7, with unresolved D. CDR3 length equals 12 residues. V lost 6 bases and J 4 bases, leaving 10 bases between the germline ends. In germline, CDR1 is LGHDT, CDR2 YNNKEL (reference sequence). CDR3 loop: CASSSGDYEQYF. In DNA, the CDR3 is TGTGCCAGCAGTTCCGGAGATTACGAGCAGTACTTC.

This clonotype is medium-sized (0.01 to 0.1%) in the sample. V usage is TRBV6-1 and J usage is TRBJ1-2; a weak D match, TRBD1 (6 bases). This CDR3 contains 16 residues. CDR1 is MNHNS, CDR2 SASEGT, per germline. V dropped 4 bases and J dropped 6 bases, with 21 bases sitting between them. In DNA form, the CDR3 reads TGTGCCAGCAGTGTTCCCCCCAGGCAGGGGTTCCATGGCTACACCTTC. It codes for CASSVPPRQGFHGYTF.

This clonotype was observed a handful of times. The chain combines TRBV29-1 with TRBJ2-1; 7 bases align to TRBD1. The CDR3 length is 17 residues. Per the germline V gene, CDR1 is SQVTM and CDR2 is ANQGSEA. V lost 1 base to trimming and J lost 0 bases; unmatched junction nucleotides: 9. The DNA of the CDR3 is TGCAGCGTTGAAGGGGTAGGGGGCTTGAGCTCCTACAATGAGCAGTTCTTC. It encodes CSVEGVGGLSSYNEQFF.

V usage is TRBV7-9 and J usage is TRBJ2-5; the D is unclear. CDR1 and CDR2 from the germline V gene are SEHNR and FQNEAQ (reference sequence). The CDR3 is 15 amino acids. V was shortened by 1 base and J by 3 bases, with 12 bases between the two germline ends. The CDR3 loop is CASSLVYGPKETQYF. In nucleotides, the CDR3 is TGTGCCAGCAGCTTAGTATATGGGCCGAAAGAGACCCAGTACTTC.

The rearrangement uses TRBV6-1 and TRBJ2-1, with 10 bases lining up with TRBD2. After removal of 9 bases from V and 0 bases from J, the junction contained 8 bases not matched to a gene. Germline V gene lookup returns CDR1 MNHNS and CDR2 SASEGT. This CDR3 region has 16 residues. The CDR3 nucleotides read TGTGCCAGTGAGACTAGCGGGTCAAGCTCCTACAATGAGCAGTTCTTC. It translates to CASETSGSSSYNEQFF.

This clonotype has more than one count but fewer than ten. This may stem from a read error, because a much larger clone lies one nucleotide away. The chain couples TRBV12-3 or TRBV12-4 to TRBJ2-1; D may correspond to TRBD1 or TRBD2 (6 bases each). The CDR3 loop spans 11 amino acids. The CDR3 here is CASILSQGLRF. As DNA, the CDR3 is TGTGCCAGCATTTTATCACAGGGACTCCGATTC.

Relative to its sample, this clonotype is medium-sized. This chain joins TRBV27 and TRBJ1-1, with D possibly TRBD1 on 5 matching bases. Germline V CDR1 and CDR2: MNHEY, SMNVEV (reference sequence). The CDR3 has 16 amino acids. V shed 5 bases and J shed 5 bases, with 21 bases lying between them. The CDR3 DNA is TGTGCCAGCAGTCAGGAGGGGCAGGGAGGGAGGACTGAAGCTTTCTTT. Translating it yields CASSQEGQGGRTEAFF.

Comments on this clonotype: The junction shows a germline mismatch at one end, possibly a read error. The V and J genes are TRBV19 and TRBJ2-5, with D tentatively TRBD1 (5 bases). CDR1 and CDR2 from the germline V gene are LNHDA and SQIVND (reference sequence). The CDR3 has 14 amino acids. The CDR3 region has the DNA TGTGACAGTAGTCCCGGAGCAGGGTGGGAGACCCAGTACTTC. Its protein is CDSSPGAGWETQYF.

Relative to its sample, this clonotype is medium-sized. The chain has TRBV6-1 and TRBJ2-7; D gene ambiguous. Trimming stripped 5 bases from V and 4 bases from J, with 18 bases between. The V gene's germline CDR1 is MNHNS and CDR2 SASEGT. This CDR3 is built from 15 residues. CDR3 DNA sequence: TGTGCCAGCAGTTATGCTGGCATGGCCCTATACGAGCAGTACTTC. Amino acids: CASSYAGMALYEQYF.

In this sample, this clonotype is medium-sized. CDR3 sequence reads: CASSIYGGGEGTEAFF. The CDR3, as DNA: TGTGCCAGTAGTATATACGGAGGAGGGGAAGGGACTGAAGCTTTCTTT. V and J are TRBV19 and TRBJ1-1; D possibly corresponds to TRBD1 (5 bases). This CDR3 is 16 amino acids long. Germline values: CDR1 LNHDA, CDR2 SQIVND (reference sequence). Trimming stripped 2 bases from V and 5 bases from J, with 18 bases between. Full variable domain (rest looked up from reference TRBV19 and TRBJ1-1): DGGITQSPKYLFRKEGQNVTLSCEQNLNHDAMYWYRQDPGQGLRLIYYSQIVNDFQKGDIAEGYSVSREKKESFPLTVTSAQKNPTAFYLCASSIYGGGEGTEAFFGQGTRLTVV.

Relative to its sample, this clonotype is medium-sized. The chain joins TRBV30 to TRBJ1-6; 8 positions agree with TRBD1. Germline CDR1 and CDR2: GTSNPN and SVGIG (reference sequence). The CDR3 is made up of 12 amino acids. After removal of 7 bases from V and 7 bases from J, the junction contained 3 bases not matched to a gene. The CDR3 bases are TGTGCCTCGAACAGGGGGAATTCACCCCTCCACTTT. Its translation: CASNRGNSPLHF.

As regards this clonotype: A much larger clone differs from this one at a single base, so this may be a read error. This chain uses TRBV7-3 with TRBJ2-3; D is perhaps TRBD1 (5 bases). Germline CDR1 and CDR2: SGHTA and FQGTGA. The CDR3 runs to 15 residues. Trimming cost V 5 bases and J 0 bases, with 12 bases left between them. DNA of the CDR3: TGTGCCAGCAGCGAACAGGCGGTTAGCACAGATACGCAGTATTTT. Protein sequence: CASSEQAVSTDTQYF.

With respect to this clonotype: A much larger clone lies one base from this, so it may be a read error. The chain carries TRBV15 and TRBJ1-5; D possibly corresponds to TRBD2 (6 bases). Near its end, the DNA agrees better with TRBJ2-3, so the J call may be wrong. Germline lookup yields CDR1 LNHNV and CDR2 YYDKDF (reference sequence). The CDR3 has 14 residues. DNA for the CDR3: TGTGCCACCAGCAGAGGGAGGGGAAATCAGCCCCAGTATTTT. This encodes CATSRGRGNQPQYF.

Comments on this clonotype: Being one base from a much bigger clone, this may be a read error. The chain combines TRBV20-1 with TRBJ1-1; D gene uncertain. Germline CDR1 DFQATT, CDR2 SNEGSKA (reference sequence). The V and J ends lost 1 base and 1 base respectively, with 13 bases between them. There are 15 residues in the CDR3. This chain's CDR3 is CSARGPGIQNTEAFF. The CDR3 bases are TGCAGTGCTAGAGGTCCCGGGATACAGAACACTGAAGCTTTCTTT.

On this clonotype: This sequence may be a read error, since a much larger clone differs from it by one base. The chain is built from TRBV14 and TRBJ1-6; D perhaps matches TRBD1 (6 bases). Germline values: CDR1 SGHDN, CDR2 FVKESK. The CDR3 has 15 amino acids. The CDR3 DNA follows: TGTGCCAGCAGCCGAACAGGGTCGATAATTTCACCCATCCACTTT. This codes for CASSRTGSIISPIHF.